This T cell receptor beta chain derives from a study of neurological immune-mediated disorders. General study points: Across subjects, no CDR3 amino acid sequence appeared in expanded clones of more than one subject, a finding that suggested private repertoires in all groups.

The making of cDNA relied on 5'RACE with 10-nucleotide random UMIs. MiXCR was run by TCRdb on the 5' RACE reads, yielding one entry per CDR3 protein. This repertoire shows approximately 29,000 distinct CDR3 sequences, approximately 12% found once; its top ten account for 7.8%. This clonotype was counted many times. The antigen remains undetermined. The CDR3 has 15 amino acids. The V and J ends lost 8 bases and 2 bases respectively, with 15 bases between them. Germline V gene sequence: CDR1 LGHDT, CDR2 YNNKEL (reference sequence). Sequencing was done on a sample of PBMCs. The receptor comes from a man in his sixties in good health. This chain joins TRBV3-1 and TRBJ2-2; D gene unclear. In DNA, the CDR3 is TGTGCCAGCCGGCCCGGTTTGGGAAACACCGGGGAGCTGTTTTTT. Its protein product is CASRPGLGNTGELFF.